This TCR beta chain is drawn from a study of T cell changes during pregnancy in multiple sclerosis. The table came from immunoSEQ multiplex PCR; TCRdb's copy has only in-frame clones and leaves some out. There are about 57,000 clones in the sample; just over 90% occur only once, and about 1.8% lies in the top ten. CDR1 WNHNN and CDR2 SYGVQD come from the germline V gene (reference sequence). The CDR3 totals 17 residues. V dropped 11 bases and J dropped 1; count of bases not matched to a gene: 17. This TCR was sampled from a female donor with multiple sclerosis, enrolled in a pregnancy study. The chain links TRBV10-1 to TRBJ2-3, with 8 bases matching TRBD2. The sequences come from peripheral blood, collected after pregnancy. The DNA of the CDR3 is TGCGCCGTCGGGAGGGGGGCGACCCCGACAGGCACAGATACGCAGTATTTT. Translation gives CAVGRGATPTGTDTQYF.